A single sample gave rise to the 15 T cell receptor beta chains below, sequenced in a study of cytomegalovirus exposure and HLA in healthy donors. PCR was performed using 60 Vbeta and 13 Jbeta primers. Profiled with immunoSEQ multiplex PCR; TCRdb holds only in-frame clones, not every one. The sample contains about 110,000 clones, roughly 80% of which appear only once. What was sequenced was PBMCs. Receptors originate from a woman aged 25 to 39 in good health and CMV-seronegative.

CDR3 in amino acids: CASSSGGPGRTQYF. The DNA for the CDR3 is TGTGCCAGCAGTAGCGGGGGTCCCGGCAGGACGCAGTATTTT. The chain combines TRBV6-6 with TRBJ2-3, with TRBD2 matching over 8 bases. V was clipped by 5 bases and J by 9 bases; unmatched bases: 10. Germline loops: CDR1 MNHNY, CDR2 SVGAGI (reference sequence). The CDR3 consists of 14 residues.

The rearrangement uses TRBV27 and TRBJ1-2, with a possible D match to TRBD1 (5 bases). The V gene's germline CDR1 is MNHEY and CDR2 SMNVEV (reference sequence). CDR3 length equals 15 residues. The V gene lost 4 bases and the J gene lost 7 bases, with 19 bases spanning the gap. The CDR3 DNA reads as TGTGCCAGCAGTTCCACACAGGATACCTGGCTTGGCTACACCTTC. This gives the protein CASSSTQDTWLGYTF.

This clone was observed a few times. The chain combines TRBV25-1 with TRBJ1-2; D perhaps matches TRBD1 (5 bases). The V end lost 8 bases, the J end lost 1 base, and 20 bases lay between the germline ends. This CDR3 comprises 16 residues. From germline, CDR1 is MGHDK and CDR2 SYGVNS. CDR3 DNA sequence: TGTGCCAGCTCCCATTTCGCAGGGACTCATAACTATGGCTACACCTTC. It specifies CASSHFAGTHNYGYTF.

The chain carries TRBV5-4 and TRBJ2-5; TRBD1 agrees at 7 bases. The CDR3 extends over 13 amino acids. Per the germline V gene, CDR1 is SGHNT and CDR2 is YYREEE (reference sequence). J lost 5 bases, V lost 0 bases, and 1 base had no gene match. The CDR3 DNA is TGTGCCAGCAGCTTGGGAGGGGGCGAGACCCAGTACTTC. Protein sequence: CASSLGGGETQYF.

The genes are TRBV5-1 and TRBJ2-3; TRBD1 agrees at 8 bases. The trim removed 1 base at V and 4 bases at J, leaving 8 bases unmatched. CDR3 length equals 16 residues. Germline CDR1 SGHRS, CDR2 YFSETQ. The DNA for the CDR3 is TGCGCCAGCAGCTTGCAGGGACAGGTTGTGGCAGATACGCAGTATTTT. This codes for CASSLQGQVVADTQYF.

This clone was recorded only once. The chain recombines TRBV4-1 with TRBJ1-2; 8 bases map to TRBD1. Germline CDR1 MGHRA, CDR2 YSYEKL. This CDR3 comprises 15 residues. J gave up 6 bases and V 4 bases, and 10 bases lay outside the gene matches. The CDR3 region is CASSRNAGGEDGYTF. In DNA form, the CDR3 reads TGCGCCAGCAGCCGCAACGCAGGGGGCGAGGATGGCTACACCTTC.

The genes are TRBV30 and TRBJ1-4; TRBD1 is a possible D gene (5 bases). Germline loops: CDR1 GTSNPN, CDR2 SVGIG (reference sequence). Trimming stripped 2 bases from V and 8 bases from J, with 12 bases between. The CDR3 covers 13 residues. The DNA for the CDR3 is TGTGCCTGGAGTCAGGGTCATGGCGAAAAACTGTTTTTT. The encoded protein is CAWSQGHGEKLFF.

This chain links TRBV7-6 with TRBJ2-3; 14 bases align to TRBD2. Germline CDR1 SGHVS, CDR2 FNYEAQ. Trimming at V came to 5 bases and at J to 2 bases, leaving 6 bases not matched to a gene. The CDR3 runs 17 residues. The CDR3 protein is CASSLGLAGGLTDTQYF. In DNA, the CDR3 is TGTGCCAGCAGCCTCGGACTAGCGGGGGGACTCACAGATACGCAGTATTTT.

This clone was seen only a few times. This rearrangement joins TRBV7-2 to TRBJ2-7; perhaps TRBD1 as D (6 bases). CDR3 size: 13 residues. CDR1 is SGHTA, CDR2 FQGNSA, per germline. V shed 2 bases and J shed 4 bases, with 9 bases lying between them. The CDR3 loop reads CASSLLTGYEQYF. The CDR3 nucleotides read TGTGCCAGCAGCTTATTAACAGGGTACGAGCAGTACTTC.

CDR3 nucleotides: TGTGCCATCAGTGCTCCCCAGGGGCCGGGTTCCTACGAGCAGTACTTC. Its protein is CAISAPQGPGSYEQYF. The rearrangement uses TRBV10-3 and TRBJ2-7; maybe TRBD1 (6 bases). This CDR3 is built from 16 residues. Trimming cost V 4 bases and J 1 base, with 17 bases left between them. Germline CDR1 reads ENHRY; CDR2 reads SYGVKD.

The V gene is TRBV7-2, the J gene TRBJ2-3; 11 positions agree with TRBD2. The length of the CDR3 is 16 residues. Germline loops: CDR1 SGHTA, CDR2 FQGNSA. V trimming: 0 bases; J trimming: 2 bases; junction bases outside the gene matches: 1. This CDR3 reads CASSLASGRATDTQYF. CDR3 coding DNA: TGTGCCAGCAGCTTAGCTAGCGGGAGGGCCACAGATACGCAGTATTTT.

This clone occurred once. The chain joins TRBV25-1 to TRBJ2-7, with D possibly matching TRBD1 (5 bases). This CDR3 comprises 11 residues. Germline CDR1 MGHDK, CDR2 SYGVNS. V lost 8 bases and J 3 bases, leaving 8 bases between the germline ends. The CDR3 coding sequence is TGTGCCAGCGCACAGGACTACGAGCAGTACTTC. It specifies CASAQDYEQYF.

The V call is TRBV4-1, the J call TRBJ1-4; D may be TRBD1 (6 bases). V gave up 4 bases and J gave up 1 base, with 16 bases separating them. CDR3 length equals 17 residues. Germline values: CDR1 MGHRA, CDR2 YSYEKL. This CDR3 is CASSPVTGTLTNEKLFF. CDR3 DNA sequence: TGCGCCAGCAGCCCGGTAACCGGGACATTAACTAATGAAAAACTGTTTTTT.

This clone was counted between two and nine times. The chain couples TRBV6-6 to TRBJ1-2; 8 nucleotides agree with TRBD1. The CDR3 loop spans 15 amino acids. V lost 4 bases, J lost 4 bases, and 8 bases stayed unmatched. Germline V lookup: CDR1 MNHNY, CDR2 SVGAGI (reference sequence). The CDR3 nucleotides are TGTGCCAGCAGTTTGGAGCAGGGGGCAGCCTATGGCTACACCTTC. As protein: CASSLEQGAAYGYTF.

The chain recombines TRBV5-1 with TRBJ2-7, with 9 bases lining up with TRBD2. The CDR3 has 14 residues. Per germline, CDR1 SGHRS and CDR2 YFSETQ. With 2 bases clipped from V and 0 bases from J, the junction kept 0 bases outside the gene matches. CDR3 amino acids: CASSFSGSSYEQYF. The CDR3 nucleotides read TGCGCCAGCAGCTTTAGCGGGAGCTCCTACGAGCAGTACTTC.